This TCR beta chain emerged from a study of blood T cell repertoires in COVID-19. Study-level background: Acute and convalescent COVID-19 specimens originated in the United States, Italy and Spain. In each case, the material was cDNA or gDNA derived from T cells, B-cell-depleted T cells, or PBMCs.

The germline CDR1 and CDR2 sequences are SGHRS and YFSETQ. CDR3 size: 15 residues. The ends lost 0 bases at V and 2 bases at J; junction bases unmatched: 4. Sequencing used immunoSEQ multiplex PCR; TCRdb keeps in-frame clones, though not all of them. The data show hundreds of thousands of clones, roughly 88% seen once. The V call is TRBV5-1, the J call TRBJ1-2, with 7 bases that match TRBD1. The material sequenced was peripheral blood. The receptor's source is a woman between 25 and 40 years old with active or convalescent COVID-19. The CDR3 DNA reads TGCGCCAGCAGCTTGGGGGACAGTGGAAACTATGGCTACACCTTC. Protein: CASSLGDSGNYGYTF.